What follows is one T cell receptor (beta chain) and its context. This specimen belongs to a study of blood T cell repertoires in COVID-19. Turning to the study itself: Material from acute and convalescent COVID-19 was sourced from the United States, Italy and Spain. PBMCs, B-cell-depleted T cells, or T cells provided the cDNA or gDNA that made up the material.

Assay used: immunoSEQ multiplex PCR; TCRdb lists only in-frame clones, some missing. The table has 250,000 to 300,000 clones, 70% to 90% seen once; the top ten hold around 2%. The sequenced sample was PBMCs or T cells enriched from blood (not recorded which). This receptor was identified in an older woman in a cohort exposed to, infected with or recovered from COVID-19 (not recorded which).

This CDR3 is CASSETPGTVLRAHNEQFF. In DNA, the CDR3 is TGTGCCAGCAGTGAAACACCCGGGACAGTCCTAAGGGCCCACAATGAGCAGTTCTTC. The genes are TRBV2 and TRBJ2-1, with 7 bases matching TRBD1. The CDR3 length is 19 residues. In germline, CDR1 is SNHLY, CDR2 FYNNEI. J gave up 5 bases and V 2 bases, and 18 bases lay outside the gene matches.